This record concerns one T cell receptor (beta chain) sequence. Its antigen is as yet unknown. This specimen belongs to a study of cytomegalovirus exposure and HLA in healthy donors. Study background: Some 77 million unique TCRs from HLA-typed donors were held in an early release of data.

Study findings and constraints: The authors reported that TCR beta sequences could predict HLA-A and HLA-B alleles. These predictions were accurate for most subjects in the first cohort. The study dropped some indistinguishable V segments, TRBV6-2 and TRBV6-3 among them.

V lost 4 bases, J lost 5 bases, and 9 bases stayed unmatched. In germline, CDR1 is SGHDT, CDR2 YYEEEE. The CDR3 contains 15 residues. This PCR relied on a set of 60 Vbeta primers and 13 Jbeta primers. The method was immunoSEQ multiplex PCR; TCRdb's version includes in-frame clones alone and lacks a portion of them. The sample lists more than 130,000 clones; 80% were seen once. There were likely unrecorded immune exposures, though donors were nominally healthy when sampled. This clonotype was sampled from a middle-aged man in good health and CMV-seropositive. Sample: PBMCs. The rearrangement uses TRBV5-6 and TRBJ1-2; the match to TRBD1 covers 9 bases. The CDR3: CASSPGTGTRYGYTF. CDR3 DNA: TGTGCCAGCAGCCCCGGGACAGGGACTCGGTATGGCTACACCTTC.